This TCR beta chain appears in the sequencing data of a study of blood T cells in healthy people across ages (dated by TCRdb to between 2014 and 2017). Study-level background: In model experiments, template switching captured roughly one uniquely barcoded TCR beta cDNA molecule for every two T cells. Age-related changes in TCR beta repertoire diversity were measured in the study by deep sequencing normalized with unique cDNA molecular identifiers. The donors were split into four age groups: young (average approximately 16 years), middle-aged (39), aged (over 55) and long-lived (approximately 80). For two donors (one aged 18 to 30 and one aged 80 or older), the study analyzed two additional independent replicas of 1 million unique cDNA reads from the same blood draw. General conclusions and limits of the study: A strong correlation was found between observed TCR beta diversity and the percentage of naive T cells measured by flow cytometry. Compared with the aged group, the long-lived group had more naive CD4+ T cells, fewer expanded clones and increased TCR diversity, suggesting age selection. Total diversity estimates from one million sequenced T cells were considered lower bounds and underestimates. Conclusive comparison of naive and antigen-experienced compartments was prevented by the profiling of bulk unsorted PBMCs. The CMV infection status of donors was not known, potentially confounding age-related changes in expanded clonotypes. As age increased, observed TCR beta diversity per million T cells dropped in a roughly linear way, and a significant reduction was already evident by age 40.

About this clonotype: It lacks a known antigen. No base quality information exists; no much larger clone differs at one position.

Library preparation used 5' RACE. The instrument was an Illumina HiSeq 2500. A second roughly 6 to 12 cycle PCR used a sample-barcoded 5' primer and a J-beta primer mix. A template-switch 5' adaptor carrying 12 random nucleotides introduced a unique molecular identifier onto each TCR beta cDNA molecule. Each sample yielded at least 2.5 million CDR3-containing paired-end reads. First-strand cDNA synthesis was performed from all RNA using the Mint cDNA synthesis kit, with priming by a TRBC-specific oligonucleotide. After uracil-DNA glycosylase treatment, a first 18-cycle PCR used universal primers M1SS and BC2_uni_R on all cDNA. Concerning the study's data processing: For normalization, 1 million high-quality reads were randomly selected from each sample, with every read carrying a distinct molecular identifier. Reads sharing molecular identifiers were discarded rather than binned into consensus sequences. MiTCR, with a Q25 quality threshold and the strictest error-elimination algorithm, was used for CDR3 identification, clonotype clustering and error correction. A nonparametric unseen species model with Euler transformation was used to estimate lower-bound total TCR beta diversity. TCRdb ran its own pipeline on the public reads, namely fastp trimming at Q25 and MiXCR clone calling, and kept in-frame beta chains. Each entry merges the rows of one CDR3 protein and shows their most common DNA and genes. Here the V and J calls rest on TCRdb's processing, not on the authors' analysis. Counted in this sample were around 990,000 distinct CDR3 sequences; roughly a quarter of them appeared once. Together, the top ten hold about 0.8% of the sample.

Systemically healthy Caucasian individuals from Russia, some 40 in total and aged about 6 to 95 years, were included as donors. Roughly 11 milliliters of peripheral blood were drawn from each donor into EDTA-treated Vacutainer tubes. Ficoll-Paque density-gradient centrifugation was used to isolate PBMCs, with at least 7 million per sample. Total RNA was extracted from PBMCs with Trizol reagent, with at least 6 micrograms obtained per sample. For every donor, an aliquot of PBMCs went through flow cytometry to measure the percentages of naive CD45RAhigh/CD27high T cells. V was cut back by 0 bases and J by 3 bases, leaving a gap of 21 bases between them. Taken from the germline V gene, the CDR1 and CDR2 loops are MNHEY and SVGAGI. Including cysteine and phenylalanine, the CDR3 has 18 amino acids. The CDR3 DNA has 54 bases and is translated from base 1. The sample was also reused in another study, on T cells of mothers and their children. As noted in the second study: Donors were nine systemically healthy Caucasian individuals: three mothers and their six children. cDNA synthesis consumed the entire amount of extracted RNA, loaded at 1.5 ug RNA in each 15 ul reaction. In the second PCR, sample barcodes and 2-4 random nucleotides were introduced via the M1S primer. Each mother yielded over 9 million TCR beta CDR3 reads and each child roughly 3.1 million reads. TCR recombination output is similarly shaped by thymic selection in related and unrelated pairs, with a minor effect exerted by inherited differences. Related mother-child pairs always showed normalized repertoire overlap that was slightly higher than in unrelated mother-child pairs, though the difference was never significant. No persistent microchimeric T cell clones were detected, at a sensitivity of approximately 90 clones per million clonotypes. Deep NGS was used in the study to compare the TCR beta repertoires of mothers and children and to look for features that separate related mother-child pairs from unrelated individuals. The mean age was roughly 40 +/- 4 years for the mothers and about 10 +/- 4 years for the children. After adapter ligation was performed with NEBNext reagents, the libraries were sequenced on an Illumina HiSeq 2000 with 100+100 nt paired-end reads. To avoid cross-contamination, the mother libraries and the child libraries were prepared a month apart and sequenced in separate runs. For each donor, somewhere between roughly 500,000 and 2,100,000 distinct TCR beta clonotypes were identified. Naive TCR beta clonotypes were estimated from low-frequency clonotypes matched to each donor's FACS-determined naive share, without sorting.

The clonotype was recovered from a girl aged 2-15 years in good health. Sequenced sample: blood. The rearrangement combines TRBV6-5 with TRBJ2-7; TRBD1 might be the D gene, on 5 matching bases. The CDR3 here reads CASSYSTVRVPRNYEQYF. The DNA reads TGTGCCAGCAGTTACTCGACGGTCAGGGTCCCCCGCAACTACGAGCAGTACTTC.